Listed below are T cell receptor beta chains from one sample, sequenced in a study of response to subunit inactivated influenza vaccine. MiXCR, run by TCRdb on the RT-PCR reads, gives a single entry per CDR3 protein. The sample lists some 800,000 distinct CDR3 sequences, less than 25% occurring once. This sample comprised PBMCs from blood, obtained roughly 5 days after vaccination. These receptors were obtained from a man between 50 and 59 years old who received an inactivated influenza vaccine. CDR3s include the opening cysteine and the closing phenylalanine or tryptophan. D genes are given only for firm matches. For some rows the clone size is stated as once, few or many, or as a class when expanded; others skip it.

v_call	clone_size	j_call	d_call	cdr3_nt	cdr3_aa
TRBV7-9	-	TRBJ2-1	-	TGTGCCAGCAGCTTACCACTCAGAGGGAGAGGGAATGAGCAGTTCTTC	CASSLPLRGRGNEQFF
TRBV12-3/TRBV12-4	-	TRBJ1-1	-	TGTGCCAGCAGTTCTCTGGAGAACACTGAAGCTTTCTTT	CASSSLENTEAFF
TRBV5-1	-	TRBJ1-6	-	TGCGCCAGCAGCTTGCTACAAGCTGGAGATAATTCACCCCTCCACTTT	CASSLLQAGDNSPLHF
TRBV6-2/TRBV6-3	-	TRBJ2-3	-	TGTGCCAGCAGTTACATGAGACTAGAACCGACAGATACGCAGTATTTT	CASSYMRLEPTDTQYF
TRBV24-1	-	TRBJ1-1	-	TGTGCCACCAGTGAAACAGGGTACACTGAAGCTTTCTTT	CATSETGYTEAFF
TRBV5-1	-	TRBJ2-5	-	TGCGCCAGCAGCTCGTATGGAACGGAGACCCAGTACTTC	CASSSYGTETQYF
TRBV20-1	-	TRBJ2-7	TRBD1	TGCAGTGCTAGACTGGACAGGGGGTTCTACGAGCAGTACTTC	CSARLDRGFYEQYF
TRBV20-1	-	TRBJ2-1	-	TGCAGTCCCTATACGGGCGGGTCTACCCTTTACAATGAGCAGTTCTTC	CSPYTGGSTLYNEQFF
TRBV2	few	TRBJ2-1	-	TGTGCCAGCAGGAAAAGCGGAAGCTCCTACAATGAGCAGTTCTTC	CASRKSGSSYNEQFF
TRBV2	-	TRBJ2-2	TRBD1	TGTGCCAGCAGAACGTTGACAGGGGCCGGGGAGCTGTTTTTT	CASRTLTGAGELFF
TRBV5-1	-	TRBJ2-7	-	TGCGCCAGCAGCCCCGGGGGGCTGTCCTACGAGCAGTACTTC	CASSPGGLSYEQYF
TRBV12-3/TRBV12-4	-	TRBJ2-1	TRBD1	TGTGCCAGCAGTCGAAGCGGGACAGGGCCGTCCGGTGAGCAGTTCTTC	CASSRSGTGPSGEQFF
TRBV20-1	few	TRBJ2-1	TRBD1	TGCAGTGCTAGCCTCCCCGGGACAGGGGGCAATGTGCAGTTCTTC	CSASLPGTGGNVQFF
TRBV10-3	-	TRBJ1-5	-	TGTGCCATCAGACCGACAGAAACCGGAACACAGCATTTT	CAIRPTETGTQHF
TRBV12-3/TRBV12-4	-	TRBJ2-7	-	TGTGCCAGCAGCTCCCCCGCCGGCCTATACGAGCAGTACTTC	CASSSPAGLYEQYF
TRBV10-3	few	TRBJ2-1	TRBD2	TGTGCCACCGGACTAGCGGGAGTCTATGAGCAGTTCTTC	CATGLAGVYEQFF
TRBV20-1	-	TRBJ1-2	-	TGCAGTGCTTTACAGGGATTTGATGGCTACACCTTC	CSALQGFDGYTF
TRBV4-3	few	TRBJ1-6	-	TGCGCCAGCAGCCGCGGGGAGAATTCACCCCTCCACTTT	CASSRGENSPLHF
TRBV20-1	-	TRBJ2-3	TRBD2	TGCAGTGCTAGAGAGCGGGAGGGCCCCAGCGGAAAGTATTTT	CSAREREGPSGKYF
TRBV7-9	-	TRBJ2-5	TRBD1	TGTGCCAGCAGCTTAGGCCACAGGGGGCTTGTCGAGACCCAGTACTTC	CASSLGHRGLVETQYF
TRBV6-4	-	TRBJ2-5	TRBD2	TGTGCCAGCAGTGATCGACTAGCGGGGGGTGGAGAGACCCAGTACTTC	CASSDRLAGGGETQYF
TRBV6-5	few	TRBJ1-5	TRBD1	TGTGCCAGCAGTTACTCAGGCAGGGGGACCAATCAGCCCCAGCATTTT	CASSYSGRGTNQPQHF
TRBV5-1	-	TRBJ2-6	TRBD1	TGCGCCAGCAGCTTTGGACAGGGACTCTATTCTGGGGCCAACGTCCTGACTTTC	CASSFGQGLYSGANVLTF
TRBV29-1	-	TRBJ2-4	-	TGCAGCGTTGGAGGGGAAGCCAAAAACATTCAGTACTTC	CSVGGEAKNIQYF
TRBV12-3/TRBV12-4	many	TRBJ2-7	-	TGTGCCAGCAGTTCCGCGGCGGGGTTGGGCTACGAGCAGTACTTC	CASSSAAGLGYEQYF
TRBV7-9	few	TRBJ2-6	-	TGTGCCAGCAGCTTCGCTTCGGCTGGGGCCAACGTCCTGACTTTC	CASSFASAGANVLTF
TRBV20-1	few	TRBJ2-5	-	TGCAGTGCCCTCCGGACCCAAGAGACCCAGTACTTC	CSALRTQETQYF
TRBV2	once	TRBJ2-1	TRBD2	TGTGCCAGCTTGGTCGGGAGGGGCAACAATGAGCAGTTCTTC	CASLVGRGNNEQFF
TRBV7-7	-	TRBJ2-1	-	TGTGCCAGCAGCTTAGCGGACTCCAATGAGCAGTTCTTC	CASSLADSNEQFF
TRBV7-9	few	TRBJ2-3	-	TGTGCCAGCAGCCCAATCGAGGGACACAACACAGATACGCAGTATTTT	CASSPIEGHNTDTQYF
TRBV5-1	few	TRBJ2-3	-	TGCGCCAGCAAACGGGAAACAGATACGCAGTATTTT	CASKRETDTQYF
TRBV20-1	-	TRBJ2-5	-	TGCAGTGCTGCACCTAGCGCCGAGACCCAGTACTTC	CSAAPSAETQYF
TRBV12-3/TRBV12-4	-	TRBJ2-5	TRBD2	TGTGCCAGCACCGGCGGCGGGGGGGCTCCGGAGACCCAGTACTTC	CASTGGGGAPETQYF
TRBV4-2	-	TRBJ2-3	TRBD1	TGTGCCAGCAGCCAATTCACGGACAGGGGACCTACAGATACGCAGTATTTT	CASSQFTDRGPTDTQYF
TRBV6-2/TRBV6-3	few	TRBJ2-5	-	TGTGCCAGCAGTTACCAGGATCTGGGAGAGACCCAGTACTTC	CASSYQDLGETQYF
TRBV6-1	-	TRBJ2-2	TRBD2	TGTGGGGCCCGGGGAGCGGGAGACACCGGGGAGCTGTTTTTT	CGARGAGDTGELFF
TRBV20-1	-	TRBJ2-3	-	TGCAGTGCTTTGGGGGCGGGTGGAAGCACAGATACGCAGTATTTT	CSALGAGGSTDTQYF
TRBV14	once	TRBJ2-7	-	TGTGCCAGCAGCCACTGGGGAACCTACGAGCAGTACTTC	CASSHWGTYEQYF
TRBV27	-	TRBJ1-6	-	TGTGCCAGCAGTTTGGAGGCAGCCACCTCACCCCTCCACTTT	CASSLEAATSPLHF
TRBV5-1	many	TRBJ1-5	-	TGCGCCAGTGGGTGGGATTTCAATCAGCCCCAGCATTTT	CASGWDFNQPQHF
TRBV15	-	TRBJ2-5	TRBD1	TGTGCCACCAGCAGAGATGGGGCAGAATTAACAGGGGGTGCACGGCGGTACTTC	CATSRDGAELTGGARRYF
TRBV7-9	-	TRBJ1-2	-	TGTGCCAGCAGCTTGGGTCAGGGGATGATTAGCTACACCTTC	CASSLGQGMISYTF
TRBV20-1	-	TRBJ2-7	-	TGCAGTGCTAGAGTTATGGGACCGAGCTCCTACGAGCAGTACTTC	CSARVMGPSSYEQYF
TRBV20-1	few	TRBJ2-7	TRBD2	TGCAGTGCTAGAGGGATGGTAGCGGGACCTAGTTTTATCTACGAGCAGTACTTC	CSARGMVAGPSFIYEQYF
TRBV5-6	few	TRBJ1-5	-	TGTGCCAGCAGCTTGGAGGGCAGGAAAGATCAGCCCCAGCATTTT	CASSLEGRKDQPQHF
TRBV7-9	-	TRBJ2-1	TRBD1	TGTGCCAGCAGCTTAGGCGGGGGACAGGGGAGGAATGAGCAGTTCTTC	CASSLGGGQGRNEQFF
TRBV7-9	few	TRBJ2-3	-	TGTGCCAGCAGCCGGGACGGCAATTTCCACGGGGGTACGCAGTATTTT	CASSRDGNFHGGTQYF
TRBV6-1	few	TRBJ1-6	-	TGTGCCAGCAGTGAACGCCCAGGGTTGGGGAATTCACCCCTCCACTTT	CASSERPGLGNSPLHF
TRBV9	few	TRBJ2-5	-	TGTGCCAGCAGCGTAGCTACCGCGGGAAGAGAGACCCAGTACTTC	CASSVATAGRETQYF
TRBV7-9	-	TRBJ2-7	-	TGTGCCAGCAGCGAGAGGACGGGTGGGGAGCAGTACTTC	CASSERTGGEQYF